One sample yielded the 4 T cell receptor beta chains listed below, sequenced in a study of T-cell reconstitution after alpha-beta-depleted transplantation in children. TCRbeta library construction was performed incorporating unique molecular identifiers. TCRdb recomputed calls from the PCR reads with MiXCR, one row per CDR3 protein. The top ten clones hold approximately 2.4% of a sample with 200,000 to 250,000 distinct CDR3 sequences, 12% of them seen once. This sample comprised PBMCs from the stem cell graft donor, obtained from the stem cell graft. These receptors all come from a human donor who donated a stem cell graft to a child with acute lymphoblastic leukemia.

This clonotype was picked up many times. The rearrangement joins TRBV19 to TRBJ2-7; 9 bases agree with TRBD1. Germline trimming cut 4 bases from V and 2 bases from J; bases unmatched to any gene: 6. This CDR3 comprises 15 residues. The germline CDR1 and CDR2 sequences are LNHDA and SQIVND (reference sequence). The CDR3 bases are TGTGCCAGTAGTACCGGGACAGGGAGCGCCTACGAGCAGTACTTC. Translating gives CASSTGTGSAYEQYF.

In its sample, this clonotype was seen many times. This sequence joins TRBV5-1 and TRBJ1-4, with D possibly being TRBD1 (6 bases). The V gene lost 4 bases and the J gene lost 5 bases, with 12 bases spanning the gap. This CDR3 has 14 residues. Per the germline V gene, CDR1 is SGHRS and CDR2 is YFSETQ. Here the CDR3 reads CASSHNGQNEKLFF. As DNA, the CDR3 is TGCGCCAGCAGCCATAATGGACAGAATGAAAAACTGTTTTTT.

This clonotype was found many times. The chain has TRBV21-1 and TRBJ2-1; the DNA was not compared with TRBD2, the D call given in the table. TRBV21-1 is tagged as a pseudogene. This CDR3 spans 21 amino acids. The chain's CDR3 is CASSKFWGWGLAEGAYNEQFF. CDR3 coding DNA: TGTGCCAGCAGCAAGTTCTGGGGATGGGGACTAGCGGAAGGGGCCTACAATGAGCAGTTCTTC.

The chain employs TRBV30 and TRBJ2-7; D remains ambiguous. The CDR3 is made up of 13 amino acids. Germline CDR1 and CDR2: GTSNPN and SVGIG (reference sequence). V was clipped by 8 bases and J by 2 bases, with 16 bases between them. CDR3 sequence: CARRSPTPYEQYF. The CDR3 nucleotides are TGTGCCCGCCGGAGTCCTACCCCCTACGAGCAGTACTTC.